The source of this T cell receptor (beta chain) is a study of blood T cell repertoires in COVID-19. About the study: PBMCs, B-cell-depleted T cells, or T cells were the source of the cDNA or gDNA that made up the material.

Germline trimming cut 0 bases from V and 1 base from J; bases unmatched to any gene: 16. The germline CDR1 and CDR2 sequences are SGHRS and YFSETQ. The CDR3 is 20 amino acids. In the source study's methods: Researchers report that nucleated cell counts were estimated from reference gene primer amplification. The assay was immunoSEQ multiplex PCR, and TCRdb's table has in-frame clones only and misses some. V and J calls and clone size are copied from that table; D and trimming were computed from the DNA. The profile shows roughly 150,000 clones, around 87% of them singletons. The origin of this receptor is a woman aged 55-70 years with active COVID-19. V is TRBV5-1 and J is TRBJ2-7; 10 nucleotides line up with TRBD2. Specimen: peripheral blood. CDR3 residues: CASSLGGLAGVGLTSYEQYF. As DNA, the CDR3 is TGCGCCAGCAGCTTGGGAGGGCTAGCGGGAGTGGGGTTAACTTCCTACGAGCAGTACTTC.